This TCR beta chain appears in the sequencing data of a study of cytomegalovirus exposure and HLA in healthy donors. PCR involved 60 Vbeta and 13 Jbeta primers. Data came from immunoSEQ multiplex PCR; TCRdb stores just in-frame clones and leaves some out. The table lists around 37,000 clones, roughly 81% of them singletons, with roughly 6.3% in the top ten. The V gene's germline CDR1 is SGHTA and CDR2 FQGNSA. The CDR3 runs 13 residues. The V and J ends lost 2 bases and 7 bases respectively, with 11 bases between them. The V call is TRBV7-2, the J call TRBJ2-5; D might be TRBD2 (5 bases). The sequencing input was PBMCs. The sequence was collected from a young man in good health and CMV-seronegative. The DNA for the CDR3 is TGTGCCAGCAGCTTAACTAGTCAGGTGACCCAGTACTTC. It yields the protein CASSLTSQVTQYF.